Below, 22 T cell receptor beta chains from the same sample are listed, as sequenced in a study of early T cells in non-severe SARS-CoV-2 infection. TCRdb used MiXCR to reprocess the 5' RACE reads, holding one entry per CDR3 protein. Among 70,000 to 95,000 distinct CDR3 sequences listed, roughly 12% were seen once. Sequencing was done on a sample of whole blood. These receptors were obtained from an adult who was a healthcare worker with PCR-confirmed SARS-CoV-2 infection or an uninfected control (not recorded which).

A few counts support this clonotype. The chain couples TRBV4-3 to TRBJ2-5; unclear D gene. The V end was cut by 0 bases, the J end by 1 base, with 9 bases between. The length of the CDR3 is 15 residues. CDR1 is LGHNA, CDR2 YSLEER, per germline. The CDR3: CASSQDFRSQETQYF. In DNA form, the CDR3 reads TGCGCCAGCAGCCAAGATTTCAGGAGCCAAGAGACCCAGTACTTC.

In its sample, this clonotype was seen once. The chain is built from TRBV20-1 and TRBJ2-1, with 7 bases fitting TRBD2. The CDR3 spans 17 residues. Trimming took 5 bases from V and 0 from J; bases not matched to a gene: 13. The germline CDR1 and CDR2 sequences are DFQATT and SNEGSKA (reference sequence). The CDR3 is CSAQTVAGASSYNEQFF. CDR3 bases: TGCAGTGCTCAGACCGTAGCGGGTGCCAGCTCCTACAATGAGCAGTTCTTC.

This clonotype has more than one count but fewer than ten. The gene calls are TRBV5-1 and TRBJ2-3; D is possibly TRBD1 (6 bases). Trimming took 3 bases from V and 9 from J, leaving 17 bases between them. CDR3 size: 14 residues. From germline, CDR1 is SGHRS and CDR2 YFSETQ. CDR3: CASSWGQGSETQYF. The CDR3 coding sequence is TGCGCCAGCAGCTGGGGGCAGGGCAGCGAGACGCAGTATTTT.

This clonotype was counted ten times or more. This chain links TRBV4-1 with TRBJ2-7, with D possibly matching TRBD1 (6 bases). CDR3 length: 16 residues. Germline lookup yields CDR1 MGHRA and CDR2 YSYEKL. V was trimmed by 4 bases and J by 4 bases, leaving 20 bases between them. CDR3 coding DNA: TGCGCCAGCAGCCTAGGACTCGGGACAAAACATTACGAGCAGTACTTC. Encoded protein: CASSLGLGTKHYEQYF.

This clonotype came up many times. The J gene is TRBJ1-2, the V gene TRBV29-1, with a weak D call TRBD1 (6 bases). Germline CDR1 and CDR2: SQVTM and ANQGSEA. The CDR3 contains 13 residues. V shed 7 bases and J shed 0 bases, with 12 bases lying between them. DNA for the CDR3: TGCAGCGCCGGGGGACACACTAACTATGGCTACACCTTC. Translation: CSAGGHTNYGYTF. The variable domain in full, completed from reference TRBV29-1 and TRBJ1-2, reads SAVISQKPSRDICQRGTSLTIQCQVDSQVTMMFWYRQQPGQSLTLIATANQGSEATYESGFVIDKFPISRPNLTFSTLTVSNMSPEDSSIYLCSAGGHTNYGYTFGSGTRLTVV.

The chain is built from TRBV7-9 and TRBJ1-4; D call uncertain. The CDR3 has 14 residues. Between the trimmed V and J ends, which lost 3 bases and 4 bases, there was a span of 9 bases. Germline lookup yields CDR1 SEHNR and CDR2 FQNEAQ (reference sequence). CDR3 protein: CASSFREYNEKLFF. CDR3 coding DNA: TGTGCCAGCAGCTTCCGAGAATATAATGAAAAACTGTTTTTT.

This clonotype was seen a few times. The chain is built from TRBV3-1 and TRBJ1-1; 7 nucleotides agree with TRBD1. Germline lookup yields CDR1 LGHDT and CDR2 YNNKEL (reference sequence). The CDR3 covers 16 residues. Trimming took 0 bases from V and 5 from J; bases not matched to a gene: 9. The CDR3 region is CASSQESGGKITEAFF. The CDR3 DNA reads as TGTGCCAGCAGCCAAGAGTCAGGGGGAAAGATTACTGAAGCTTTCTTT.

This clonotype was found many times. In nucleotides, the CDR3 is TGTGCCAGCAGCGTAGTAACGGAGGGGGAGCAGTTCTTC. Residues: CASSVVTEGEQFF. This chain joins TRBV9 and TRBJ2-1; the D gene is possibly TRBD2 (6 bases). Germline V gene data show CDR1 as SGDLS and CDR2 as YYNGEE. The CDR3 loop spans 13 amino acids. Trimming took off 0 bases at V and 10 bases at J, with 11 bases between the two ends.

About this clonotype itself: One junction end disagrees with the germline gene, perhaps due to a read error. The chain couples TRBV27 to TRBJ2-2, with TRBD1 matching 10 bases. This CDR3 comprises 15 residues. CDR1 and CDR2 from the germline V gene are MNHEY and SMNVEV (reference sequence). This CDR3 reads CASSLGQGNTGGLFF. The DNA for the CDR3 is TGTGCCAGCAGTTTGGGACAGGGGAACACCGGGGGGCTGTTTTTT.

The chain has TRBV7-9 and TRBJ2-4; D ambiguous. The germline V gene encodes CDR1 SEHNR and CDR2 FQNEAQ (reference sequence). The CDR3 totals 17 residues. The ends were cut back, 5 bases at V and 0 bases at J, with 17 bases in the middle. Here the CDR3 DNA reads TGTGCCAGCAGCCCCCTCACTGCCGCCCTAGCCAAAAACATTCAGTACTTC. Its protein is CASSPLTAALAKNIQYF.

The chain carries TRBV20-1 and TRBJ2-5; 8 bases fit TRBD2. Germline-derived CDR1 and CDR2 are DFQATT and SNEGSKA (reference sequence). J lost 5 bases, V lost 3 bases, and 2 bases had no gene match. This CDR3 has 12 residues. The CDR3 nucleotides read TGCAGTGCTAGGGGACTAGGGGAGACCCAGTACTTC. Translated, it gives CSARGLGETQYF.

Remarks on this clonotype: Just one base apart from a much larger clone, this may be a read error. The rearrangement links TRBV7-2 to TRBJ2-3; 7 nucleotides align to TRBD1. V was clipped by 0 bases and J by 3 bases; unmatched bases: 6. Germline values: CDR1 SGHTA, CDR2 FQGNSA. The CDR3 sequence is 16 residues long. CDR3 bases: TGTGCCAGCAGCTTAGCGAGTGAGGGGGCGACAGATACGCAGTATTTT. This translates into CASSLASEGATDTQYF.

This clonotype was detected many times. V is TRBV6-1 and J is TRBJ2-3; no clear D. CDR1 MNHNS and CDR2 SASEGT come from the germline V gene. Trimming shortened V by 2 bases and J by 8 bases, and 14 bases separated the two germline ends. This CDR3 is 14 amino acids long. The CDR3 nucleotides read TGTGCCAGCAGTGAATCTCGCCCAGCTGGTACGCAGTATTTT. Translating gives CASSESRPAGTQYF.

This clonotype was counted many times. This chain uses TRBV7-7 with TRBJ2-1; 7 bases align to TRBD2. The CDR3 totals 15 residues. CDR1 and CDR2 (germline): SSHAT, FNYEAQ (reference sequence). V gave up 6 bases and J gave up 5 bases; unmatched junction bases: 10. The CDR3 here is CASSVSGTTNNEQFF. CDR3 DNA: TGTGCCAGCAGTGTATCGGGGACTACGAACAATGAGCAGTTCTTC.

At least ten counts were recorded for this clonotype. This chain uses TRBV29-1 with TRBJ2-7; D remains ambiguous. Per the germline V gene, CDR1 is SQVTM and CDR2 is ANQGSEA. V was shortened by 7 bases and J by 0 bases, with 13 bases between the two germline ends. This CDR3 comprises 13 residues. The chain's CDR3 is CSATDGFSYEQYF. The CDR3 bases are TGCAGCGCCACGGACGGCTTCTCCTACGAGCAGTACTTC.

This clonotype was detected ten times or more. This rearrangement joins TRBV27 to TRBJ1-5; D perhaps matches TRBD1 (5 bases). The CDR3 contains 15 residues. V was cut by 6 bases and J by 7 bases, with 19 bases left in between. Germline-derived CDR1 and CDR2 are MNHEY and SMNVEV (reference sequence). The CDR3, as DNA: TGTGCCAGCAGGGCCCGGGCGGCGGGGGGACAGCCCCAGCATTTT. This codes for CASRARAAGGQPQHF.

This clonotype has only a few counts. The J gene is TRBJ2-3, the V gene TRBV5-1, with TRBD2 as a possible D gene (7 bases). V was cut by 0 bases and J by 1 base, with 12 bases left in between. CDR3 length equals 16 residues. Germline V gene data show CDR1 as SGHRS and CDR2 as YFSETQ. CDR3 sequence (DNA): TGCGCCAGCAGCTTGGAGTGGGGGGGGCGCACAGATACGCAGTATTTT. It specifies CASSLEWGGRTDTQYF.

The rearrangement joins TRBV5-1 to TRBJ2-5; a weak D match, TRBD2 (6 bases). The CDR3 is 15 amino acids. Trimming shortened V by 4 bases and J by 5 bases, and 18 bases separated the two germline ends. Germline-derived CDR1 and CDR2 are SGHRS and YFSETQ. The CDR3 sequence is CASSPPGLPGETQYF. The CDR3 nucleotides are TGCGCCAGCAGCCCACCGGGACTCCCCGGGGAGACCCAGTACTTC.

Of note for this clonotype: A much bigger clone sits one base away, suggesting this may be a read error. V usage is TRBV15 and J usage is TRBJ2-3, with 8 bases aligning to TRBD2. The V gene's germline CDR1 is LNHNV and CDR2 YYDKDF (reference sequence). CDR3 length equals 16 residues. The CDR3 spells CGTSRDPAGVRDTQYF. In DNA, the CDR3 is TGTGGCACCAGCAGAGATCCAGCGGGGGTTAGAGATACGCAGTATTTT.

This clonotype ranks as medium-sized. The chain uses TRBV7-9 and TRBJ2-5; TRBD2 is a possible D gene (6 bases). Germline CDR1 and CDR2: SEHNR and FQNEAQ (reference sequence). V was shortened by 5 bases and J by 5 bases, with 15 bases between the two germline ends. The CDR3 is 14 residues long. Here the CDR3 reads CASSPGLARETQYF. In DNA, the CDR3 is TGTGCCAGCAGCCCGGGACTCGCGCGGGAGACCCAGTACTTC.

This chain links TRBV7-2 with TRBJ2-3, with 7 bases aligning to TRBD2. The CDR3 length is 17 residues. J was trimmed by 0 bases and V by 6 bases; bases with no gene match: 12. CDR1 is SGHTA and CDR2 is FQGNSA in the germline V gene. The CDR3 reads CASRLRAGTTSTDTQYF. The CDR3 nucleotides are TGTGCCAGCAGGCTTAGGGCGGGGACTACTAGCACAGATACGCAGTATTTT.

The chain joins TRBV6-4 to TRBJ2-1; the match to TRBD2 covers 11 bases. The germline CDR1 and CDR2 sequences are MRHNA and SNTAGT. This CDR3 has 14 amino acids. V trimming: 5 bases; J trimming: 5 bases; junction bases outside the gene matches: 2. The CDR3 nucleotides are TGTGCCAGCAGTACTAGCGGGGGTGACAATGAGCAGTTCTTC. It yields the protein CASSTSGGDNEQFF.